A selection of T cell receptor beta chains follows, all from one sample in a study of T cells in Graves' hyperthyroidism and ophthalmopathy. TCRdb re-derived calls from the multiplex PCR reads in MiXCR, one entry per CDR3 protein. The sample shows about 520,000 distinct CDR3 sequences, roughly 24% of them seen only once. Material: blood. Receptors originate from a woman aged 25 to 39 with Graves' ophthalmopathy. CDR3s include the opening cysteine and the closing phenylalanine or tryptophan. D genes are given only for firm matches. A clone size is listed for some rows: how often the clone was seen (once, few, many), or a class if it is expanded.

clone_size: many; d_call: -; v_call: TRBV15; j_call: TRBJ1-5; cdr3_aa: CATSRGYFQPQHF; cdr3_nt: TGTGCCACCAGCAGAGGATATTTCCAGCCCCAGCATTTT
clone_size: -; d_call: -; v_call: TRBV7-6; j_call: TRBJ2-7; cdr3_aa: CASSLQGHAYEQYF; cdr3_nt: TGTGCCAGCAGCTTACAGGGGCATGCTTACGAGCAGTACTTC
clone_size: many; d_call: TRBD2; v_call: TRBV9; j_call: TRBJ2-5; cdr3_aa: CASSPFGGGKEETQYF; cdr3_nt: TGTGCCAGCAGCCCCTTCGGCGGGGGGAAGGAGGAGACCCAGTACTTC
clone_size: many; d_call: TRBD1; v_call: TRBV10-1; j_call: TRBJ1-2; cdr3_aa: CASSETGGMDGYTF; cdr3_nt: TGCGCCAGCAGTGAGACAGGGGGAATGGATGGCTACACCTTC
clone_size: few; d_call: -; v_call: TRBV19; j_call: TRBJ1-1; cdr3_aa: CASNRPGTNTEAFF; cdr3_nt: TGTGCCAGTAATCGACCGGGGACGAACACTGAAGCTTTCTTT
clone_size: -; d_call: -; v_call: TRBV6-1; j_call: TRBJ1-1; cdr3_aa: CASSDGGRGANTEAFF; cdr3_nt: TGTGCCAGCAGTGATGGGGGGCGCGGGGCGAACACTGAAGCTTTCTTT
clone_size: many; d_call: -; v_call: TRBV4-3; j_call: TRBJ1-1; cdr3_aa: CASSQDTGLPEAFF; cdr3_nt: TGCGCCAGCAGCCAAGACACCGGGTTGCCTGAAGCTTTCTTT
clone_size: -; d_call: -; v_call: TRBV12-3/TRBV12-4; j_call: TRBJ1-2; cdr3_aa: CASSSTQGWYGYTF; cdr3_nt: TGTGCCAGCAGCTCGACGCAGGGGTGGTATGGCTACACCTTC
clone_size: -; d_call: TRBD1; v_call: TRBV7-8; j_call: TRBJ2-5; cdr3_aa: CASSLGGGWGQETQYF; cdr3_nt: TGTGCCAGCAGCTTAGGAGGGGGCTGGGGCCAAGAGACCCAGTACTTC
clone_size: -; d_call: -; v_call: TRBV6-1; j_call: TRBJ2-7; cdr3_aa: CASSPTSLLYEQYF; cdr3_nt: TGTGCCAGCAGCCCCACCTCTCTGTTATACGAGCAGTACTTC
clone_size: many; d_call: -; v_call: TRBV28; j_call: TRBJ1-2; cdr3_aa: CASSLPRQDNYGYTF; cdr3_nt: TGTGCCAGCAGTTTGCCCCGGCAGGATAACTATGGCTACACCTTC
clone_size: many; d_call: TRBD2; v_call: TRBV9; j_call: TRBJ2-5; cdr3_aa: CASSVAAGGPLETQYF; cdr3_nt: TGTGCCAGCAGCGTAGCAGCGGGGGGGCCTTTGGAGACCCAGTACTTC
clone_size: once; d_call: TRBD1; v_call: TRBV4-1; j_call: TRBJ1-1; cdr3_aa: CASSQSFRGRTEAFF; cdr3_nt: TGCGCCAGCAGCCAGAGCTTCAGGGGGAGGACTGAAGCTTTCTTT
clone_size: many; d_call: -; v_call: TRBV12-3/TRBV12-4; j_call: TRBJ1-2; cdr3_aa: CASSFKGSGFNYGYTF; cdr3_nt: TGTGCCAGCAGTTTTAAGGGGTCGGGGTTTAACTATGGCTACACCTTC
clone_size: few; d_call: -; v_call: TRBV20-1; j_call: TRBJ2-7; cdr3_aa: CSATDYEGPYEQYF; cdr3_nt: TGCAGTGCCACGGATTACGAAGGTCCCTACGAGCAGTACTTC
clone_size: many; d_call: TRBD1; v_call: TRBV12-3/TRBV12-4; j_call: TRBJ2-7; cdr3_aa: CASRPSGTVPYEQYF; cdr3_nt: TGTGCCAGCAGGCCCTCGGGGACAGTGCCCTACGAGCAGTACTTC
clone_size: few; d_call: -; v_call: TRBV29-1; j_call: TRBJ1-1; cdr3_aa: CSAGQGGVNTEAFF; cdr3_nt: TGCAGCGCCGGGCAGGGAGGGGTGAACACTGAAGCTTTCTTT
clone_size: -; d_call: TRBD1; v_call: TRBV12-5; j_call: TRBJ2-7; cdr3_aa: CASGPGQGYEQYF; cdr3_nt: TGTGCTAGTGGTCCTGGACAGGGGTACGAGCAGTACTTC
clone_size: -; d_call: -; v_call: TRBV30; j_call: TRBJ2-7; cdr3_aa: CAWSVMYEQYF; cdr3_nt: TGTGCCTGGAGTGTCATGTACGAGCAGTACTTC
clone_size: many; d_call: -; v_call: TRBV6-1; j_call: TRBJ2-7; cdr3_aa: CASSEYGWGSVREYEQYF; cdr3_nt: TGTGCCAGCAGTGAATACGGGTGGGGATCGGTCCGAGAGTACGAGCAGTACTTC
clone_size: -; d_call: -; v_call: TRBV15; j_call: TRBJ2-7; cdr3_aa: CATSRDWTIYEQYF; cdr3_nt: TGTGCCACCAGCAGAGATTGGACTATCTACGAGCAGTACTTC
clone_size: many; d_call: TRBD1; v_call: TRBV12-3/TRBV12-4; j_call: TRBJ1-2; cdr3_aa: CASQGAWGYTF; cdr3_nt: TGTGCCAGCCAGGGGGCATGGGGCTACACCTTC
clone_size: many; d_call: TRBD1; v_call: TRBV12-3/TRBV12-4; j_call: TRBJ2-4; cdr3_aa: CASSLVGTVKNIKYF; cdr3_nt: TGTGCCAGCAGTTTAGTTGGGACAGTCAAAAACATTAAGTACTTC
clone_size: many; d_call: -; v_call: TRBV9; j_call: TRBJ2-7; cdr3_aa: CASSVSAGGSYEQYF; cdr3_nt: TGTGCCAGCAGCGTAAGTGCGGGCGGCTCCTACGAGCAGTACTTC
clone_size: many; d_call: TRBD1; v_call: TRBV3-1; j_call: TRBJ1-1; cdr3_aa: CASSTGARGTEAFF; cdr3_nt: TGTGCCAGCAGCACAGGGGCGAGGGGCACTGAAGCTTTCTTT
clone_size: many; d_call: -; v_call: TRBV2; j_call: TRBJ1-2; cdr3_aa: CASSGGQGHVGYTF; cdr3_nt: TGTGCCAGCAGTGGTGGGCAGGGGCACGTTGGCTACACCTTC
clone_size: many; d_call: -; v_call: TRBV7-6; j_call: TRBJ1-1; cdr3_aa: CASSSGQSEAFF; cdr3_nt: TGTGCCAGCAGTTCCGGACAGTCTGAAGCTTTCTTT
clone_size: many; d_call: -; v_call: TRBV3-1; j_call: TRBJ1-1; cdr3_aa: CASSQAKDTEAFF; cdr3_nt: TGTGCCAGCAGCCAAGCAAAGGACACTGAAGCTTTCTTT
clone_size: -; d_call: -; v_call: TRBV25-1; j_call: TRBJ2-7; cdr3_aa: CASSLPGQRTYEQYF; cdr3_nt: TGTGCCAGCAGTCTGCCCGGACAGAGAACCTACGAGCAGTACTTC
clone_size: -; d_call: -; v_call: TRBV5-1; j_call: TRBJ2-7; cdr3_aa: CASSLGRSPYEQYF; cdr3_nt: TGCGCCAGCAGCTTGGGACGCTCCCCCTACGAGCAGTACTTC
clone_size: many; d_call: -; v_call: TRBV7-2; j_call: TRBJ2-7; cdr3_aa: CASSGGAAEQYF; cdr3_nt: TGTGCCAGCAGCGGGGGGGCGGCCGAGCAGTACTTC
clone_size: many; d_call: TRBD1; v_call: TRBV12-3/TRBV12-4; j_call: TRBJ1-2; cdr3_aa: CASSLGQANYGYTF; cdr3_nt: TGCGCCAGCAGCTTGGGACAGGCTAACTATGGCTACACCTTC
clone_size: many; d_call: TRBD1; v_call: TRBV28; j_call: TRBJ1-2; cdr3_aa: CASSLGTDNSYTF; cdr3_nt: TGTGCCAGCAGTCTCGGGACAGATAATAGCTACACCTTC
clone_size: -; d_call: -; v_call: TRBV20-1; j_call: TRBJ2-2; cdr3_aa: CSAPNTGTGELFF; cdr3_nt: TGCAGTGCCCCGAACACTGGGACCGGGGAGCTGTTTTTT
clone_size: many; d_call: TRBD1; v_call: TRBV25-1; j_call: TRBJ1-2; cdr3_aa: CASSLTGGWGYTF; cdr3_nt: TGTGCCAGCAGTCTTACAGGGGGCTGGGGCTACACCTTC
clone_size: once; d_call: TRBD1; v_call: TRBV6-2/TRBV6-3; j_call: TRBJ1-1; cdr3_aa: CASSYGTVSAEAFF; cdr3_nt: TGTGCCAGCAGTTACGGGACAGTGAGCGCTGAAGCTTTCTTT
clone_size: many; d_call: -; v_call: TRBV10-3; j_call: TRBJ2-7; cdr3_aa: CAISEWGVSSYEQYF; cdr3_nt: TGTGCCATCAGTGAGTGGGGGGTAAGCTCCTACGAGCAGTACTTC
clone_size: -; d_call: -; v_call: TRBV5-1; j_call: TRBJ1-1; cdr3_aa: CASSLPRLRRLTEAFF; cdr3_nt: TGCGCCAGCAGCCTACCGCGGCTGAGGCGTCTCACTGAAGCTTTCTTT
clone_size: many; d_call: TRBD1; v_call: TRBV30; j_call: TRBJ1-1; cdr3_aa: CAWSAGQGITEAFF; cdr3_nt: TGTGCCTGGAGTGCTGGACAGGGTATCACTGAAGCTTTCTTT
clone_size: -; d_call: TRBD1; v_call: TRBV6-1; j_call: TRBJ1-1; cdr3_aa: CASSANRRTGRNTEAFF; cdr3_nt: TGTGCCAGCAGCGCAAACCGCCGGACAGGGAGGAATACTGAAGCTTTCTTT